A selection of T cell receptor beta chains follows, all from one sample in a study of Ad26.COV2.S vaccination and SARS-CoV-2 variants. The assay was immunoSEQ multiplex PCR, and TCRdb's table has in-frame clones only and misses some. The sample includes roughly 390,000 clones, around nine tenths of them seen just once. This specimen was peripheral blood, taken in a trial of Ad26.COV2.S vaccine versus placebo. Receptors originate from a person between 18 and 65 years old who received the Ad26.COV2.S COVID-19 vaccine or a placebo. The CDR3 runs from the conserved cysteine through the conserved F or W. Each record gives: J gene, D gene, clone size, V gene, CDR3 protein, CDR3 DNA. D genes are given only for firm matches. Expanded clones get a size class; other rows say once, few or many, or leave the size out.

J gene: TRBJ2-1; D gene: TRBD2; clone size: once; V gene: TRBV19; CDR3 protein: CASSIASGGREQFF; CDR3 DNA: TGTGCCAGTAGTATAGCTAGCGGGGGAAGAGAGCAGTTCTTC
J gene: TRBJ2-2; D gene: TRBD2; clone size: -; V gene: TRBV10-3; CDR3 protein: CAISVAGGTNTGELFF; CDR3 DNA: TGTGCCATCAGTGTTGCGGGGGGGACGAACACCGGGGAGCTGTTTTTT
J gene: TRBJ2-3; D gene: TRBD1; clone size: -; V gene: TRBV6-2/TRBV6-3; CDR3 protein: CASSRQGTDTQYF; CDR3 DNA: TGTGCCAGCAGCCGACAGGGGACAGATACGCAGTATTTT
J gene: TRBJ1-2; D gene: -; clone size: -; V gene: TRBV6-5; CDR3 protein: CASSPEGLSYGYTF; CDR3 DNA: TGTGCCAGCAGTCCCGAGGGCCTTTCCTATGGCTACACCTTC
J gene: TRBJ2-1; D gene: -; clone size: -; V gene: TRBV5-4; CDR3 protein: CASSSPRGHNEQFF; CDR3 DNA: TGTGCCAGCAGCTCCCCGCGGGGGCACAATGAGCAGTTCTTC
J gene: TRBJ1-2; D gene: -; clone size: -; V gene: TRBV7-9; CDR3 protein: CASSSGGQSVTF; CDR3 DNA: TGTGCCAGCAGCTCCGGGGGACAAAGTGTAACCTTC
J gene: TRBJ2-5; D gene: TRBD1; clone size: -; V gene: TRBV20-1; CDR3 protein: CSAVHRGPQYF; CDR3 DNA: TGCAGTGCTGTTCACAGGGGCCCCCAGTACTTC
J gene: TRBJ2-2; D gene: -; clone size: -; V gene: TRBV18; CDR3 protein: CASSPTVYGSTGELFF; CDR3 DNA: TGTGCCAGCTCACCGACGGTTTACGGGAGCACCGGGGAGCTGTTTTTT
J gene: TRBJ2-5; D gene: TRBD1; clone size: -; V gene: TRBV7-9; CDR3 protein: CASSSTLVRDRQETQYF; CDR3 DNA: TGTGCCAGCAGCTCGACCCTGGTAAGGGACAGACAAGAGACCCAGTACTTC
J gene: TRBJ1-4; D gene: -; clone size: -; V gene: TRBV6-1; CDR3 protein: CASSEGEKLFF; CDR3 DNA: TGTGCCAGCAGTGAAGGTGAAAAACTGTTTTTT
J gene: TRBJ2-5; D gene: TRBD1; clone size: -; V gene: TRBV24-1; CDR3 protein: CATSVGYRGPVETQYF; CDR3 DNA: TGTGCCACCAGTGTGGGGTACAGGGGCCCCGTGGAGACCCAGTACTTC
J gene: TRBJ2-4; D gene: TRBD2; clone size: -; V gene: TRBV3-1/TRBV3-2; CDR3 protein: CASSPTTRTSGGVQYF; CDR3 DNA: TGTGCCAGCAGCCCGACAACAAGGACTAGCGGGGGTGTTCAGTACTTC
J gene: TRBJ2-1; D gene: TRBD2; clone size: -; V gene: TRBV24-1; CDR3 protein: CATSRGGGENEQFF; CDR3 DNA: TGTGCCACCAGTCGGGGGGGAGGGGAAAATGAGCAGTTCTTC
J gene: TRBJ2-5; D gene: -; clone size: -; V gene: TRBV7-9; CDR3 protein: CASSLEGGETQYF; CDR3 DNA: TGTGCCAGCAGCTTAGAGGGGGGAGAGACCCAGTACTTC
J gene: TRBJ1-6; D gene: TRBD1; clone size: -; V gene: TRBV19; CDR3 protein: CASSISGDSAGRSPLHF; CDR3 DNA: TGTGCCAGTAGTATCTCAGGGGACAGCGCAGGGAGATCACCCCTCCACTTT
J gene: TRBJ2-7; D gene: TRBD1; clone size: -; V gene: TRBV9; CDR3 protein: CARRDSYEQYF; CDR3 DNA: TGTGCCAGACGGGACAGCTACGAGCAGTACTTC
J gene: TRBJ2-5; D gene: TRBD2; clone size: once; V gene: TRBV27; CDR3 protein: CASSPTRLAGGQETQYF; CDR3 DNA: TGTGCCAGCAGTCCAACCCGACTAGCGGGGGGTCAAGAGACCCAGTACTTC
J gene: TRBJ1-3; D gene: -; clone size: -; V gene: TRBV3-1/TRBV3-2; CDR3 protein: CASSQGGAGNTIYF; CDR3 DNA: TGTGCCAGCAGCCAGGGGGGAGCTGGAAACACCATATATTTT
J gene: TRBJ1-2; D gene: -; clone size: few; V gene: TRBV5-5; CDR3 protein: CASSLQGYGYTF; CDR3 DNA: TGTGCCAGCAGCTTACAGGGCTATGGCTACACCTTC
J gene: TRBJ1-1; D gene: -; clone size: -; V gene: TRBV9; CDR3 protein: CASSVEAGASTEAFF; CDR3 DNA: TGTGCCAGCAGCGTAGAGGCGGGGGCGAGTACTGAAGCTTTCTTT
J gene: TRBJ1-2; D gene: -; clone size: once; V gene: TRBV18; CDR3 protein: CASSPYQGSGYTF; CDR3 DNA: TGTGCCAGCTCACCCTATCAGGGAAGTGGCTACACCTTC
J gene: TRBJ1-1; D gene: -; clone size: -; V gene: TRBV5-5; CDR3 protein: CASTSGTEAFF; CDR3 DNA: TGTGCCAGCACCTCGGGGACTGAAGCTTTCTTT
J gene: TRBJ2-2; D gene: -; clone size: -; V gene: TRBV18; CDR3 protein: CASSYTGAQDTGELFF; CDR3 DNA: TGTGCCAGCTCCTATACGGGGGCACAAGACACCGGGGAGCTGTTTTTT
J gene: TRBJ1-3; D gene: -; clone size: -; V gene: TRBV27; CDR3 protein: CASSKSGYSGNTIYF; CDR3 DNA: TGTGCCAGCAGTAAATCGGGTTACTCTGGAAACACCATATATTTT
J gene: TRBJ2-5; D gene: -; clone size: -; V gene: TRBV7-2; CDR3 protein: CASSLVSGERQTQYF; CDR3 DNA: TGTGCCAGCAGCTTAGTGTCCGGGGAGAGACAGACCCAGTACTTC
J gene: TRBJ1-1; D gene: -; clone size: -; V gene: TRBV27; CDR3 protein: CASSLPEEDTEAFF; CDR3 DNA: TGTGCCAGCAGTTTACCCGAGGAGGACACTGAAGCTTTCTTT
J gene: TRBJ1-2; D gene: -; clone size: -; V gene: TRBV10-2; CDR3 protein: CASSPGQGTGYTF; CDR3 DNA: TGCGCCAGCAGTCCCGGCCAGGGGACTGGCTACACCTTC
J gene: TRBJ1-4; D gene: TRBD1; clone size: -; V gene: TRBV5-4; CDR3 protein: CASSLGYSDRENEKLFF; CDR3 DNA: TGTGCCAGCAGCTTGGGGTATAGTGACAGGGAGAATGAAAAACTGTTTTTT
J gene: TRBJ2-1; D gene: -; clone size: -; V gene: TRBV3-1/TRBV3-2; CDR3 protein: CASSQEPRAKQFF; CDR3 DNA: TGTGCCAGCAGCCAAGAACCCAGGGCAAAGCAGTTCTTC
J gene: TRBJ2-2; D gene: TRBD2; clone size: -; V gene: TRBV29-1; CDR3 protein: CSGTSGGTGELFF; CDR3 DNA: TGCAGCGGGACTAGCGGGGGCACCGGGGAGCTGTTTTTT
J gene: TRBJ2-7; D gene: TRBD2; clone size: -; V gene: TRBV10-3; CDR3 protein: CAISGTSGGSYEQYF; CDR3 DNA: TGTGCCATCAGTGGGACTAGCGGGGGCTCCTACGAGCAGTACTTC
J gene: TRBJ1-6; D gene: TRBD1; clone size: many; V gene: TRBV3-1/TRBV3-2; CDR3 protein: CASSQETGQGGSPLHF; CDR3 DNA: TGTGCCAGCAGCCAAGAAACGGGACAGGGAGGATCACCCCTCCACTTT
J gene: TRBJ2-3; D gene: TRBD1; clone size: -; V gene: TRBV15; CDR3 protein: CATSRGDRGLQDTQYF; CDR3 DNA: TGTGCCACCAGCCGTGGGGACAGGGGGCTTCAAGATACGCAGTATTTT
J gene: TRBJ1-2; D gene: TRBD1; clone size: few; V gene: TRBV19; CDR3 protein: CASKGQGTYGYTF; CDR3 DNA: TGTGCCAGTAAGGGACAGGGGACCTATGGCTACACCTTC
J gene: TRBJ1-2; D gene: -; clone size: -; V gene: TRBV4-3; CDR3 protein: CASSQGQVSYGYTF; CDR3 DNA: TGCGCCAGCAGCCAAGGACAGGTTAGCTATGGCTACACCTTC
J gene: TRBJ2-7; D gene: -; clone size: once; V gene: TRBV7-9; CDR3 protein: CASSLEVAAYEQYF; CDR3 DNA: TGTGCCAGCAGCTTAGAGGTGGCGGCGTACGAGCAGTACTTC
J gene: TRBJ1-6; D gene: -; clone size: -; V gene: TRBV30; CDR3 protein: CAWSQGTYNSPLHF; CDR3 DNA: TGTGCCTGGAGTCAGGGGACCTATAATTCACCCCTCCACTTT
J gene: TRBJ2-3; D gene: TRBD2; clone size: -; V gene: TRBV14; CDR3 protein: CASSQLAGGSPSPPSFTDTQYF; CDR3 DNA: TGTGCCAGCAGCCAGTTAGCGGGGGGTAGCCCCAGTCCCCCTTCCTTCACAGATACGCAGTATTTT
J gene: TRBJ2-2; D gene: -; clone size: -; V gene: TRBV21-1; CDR3 protein: CASRPTGKGDGELFF; CDR3 DNA: TGTGCCAGCAGACCGACAGGGAAGGGTGACGGGGAGCTGTTTTTT
J gene: TRBJ2-7; D gene: -; clone size: once; V gene: TRBV3-1/TRBV3-2; CDR3 protein: CASSQDRDYEQYF; CDR3 DNA: TGTGCCAGCAGCCAAGACAGGGACTACGAGCAGTACTTC
J gene: TRBJ1-1; D gene: TRBD1; clone size: -; V gene: TRBV5-4; CDR3 protein: CASSQMGQGRNTEAFF; CDR3 DNA: TGTGCCAGCAGCCAAATGGGACAGGGACGGAACACTGAAGCTTTCTTT
J gene: TRBJ1-1; D gene: -; clone size: -; V gene: TRBV20-1; CDR3 protein: CSASTQVNTEAFF; CDR3 DNA: TGCAGTGCAAGTACTCAAGTGAACACTGAAGCTTTCTTT
J gene: TRBJ2-2; D gene: TRBD1; clone size: -; V gene: TRBV6-5; CDR3 protein: CASSTRGRTAGELFF; CDR3 DNA: TGTGCCAGCAGTACCAGGGGGCGGACGGCCGGGGAGCTGTTTTTT
J gene: TRBJ2-1; D gene: TRBD1; clone size: -; V gene: TRBV5-1; CDR3 protein: CASSLEVTGTYNEQFF; CDR3 DNA: TGCGCCAGCAGCTTGGAGGTGACAGGGACCTACAATGAGCAGTTCTTC
J gene: TRBJ2-7; D gene: -; clone size: -; V gene: TRBV27; CDR3 protein: CASSASGPYEQYF; CDR3 DNA: TGTGCCAGCAGTGCCTCAGGTCCCTACGAGCAGTACTTC
J gene: TRBJ1-2; D gene: -; clone size: -; V gene: TRBV3-1/TRBV3-2; CDR3 protein: CASSQGRSGYTF; CDR3 DNA: TGTGCCAGCAGCCAGGGACGTAGTGGCTACACCTTC
J gene: TRBJ2-7; D gene: -; clone size: -; V gene: TRBV10-2; CDR3 protein: CASSVLGNYEQYF; CDR3 DNA: TGCGCCAGCAGTGTACTGGGGAACTACGAGCAGTACTTC
J gene: TRBJ2-1; D gene: -; clone size: -; V gene: TRBV11-3; CDR3 protein: CASSHDNSNEQFF; CDR3 DNA: TGTGCCAGCAGCCACGACAATAGCAATGAGCAGTTCTTC
J gene: TRBJ2-7; D gene: -; clone size: -; V gene: TRBV19; CDR3 protein: CASKPTQGPHYEQYF; CDR3 DNA: TGTGCCAGTAAACCGACTCAGGGTCCCCACTACGAGCAGTACTTC
J gene: TRBJ2-1; D gene: -; clone size: -; V gene: TRBV29-1; CDR3 protein: CSGHHNEQFF; CDR3 DNA: TGCAGCGGGCACCACAATGAGCAGTTCTTC
J gene: TRBJ1-1; D gene: -; clone size: -; V gene: TRBV18; CDR3 protein: CASSPDPNTEAFF; CDR3 DNA: TGTGCCAGCTCACCAGACCCGAACACTGAAGCTTTCTTT
J gene: TRBJ1-6; D gene: -; clone size: -; V gene: TRBV6-5; CDR3 protein: CASSYSAGAENSPLHF; CDR3 DNA: TGTGCCAGCAGTTACTCGGCAGGGGCCGAGAATTCACCCCTCCACTTT
J gene: TRBJ2-3; D gene: -; clone size: -; V gene: TRBV19; CDR3 protein: CASSIWSVSDTQYF; CDR3 DNA: TGTGCCAGTAGTATTTGGTCCGTCAGCGATACGCAGTATTTT
J gene: TRBJ2-1; D gene: TRBD2; clone size: -; V gene: TRBV15; CDR3 protein: CVTSGGSSYNEQFF; CDR3 DNA: TGTGTAACTAGCGGGGGGTCCTCCTACAATGAGCAGTTCTTC
J gene: TRBJ1-3; D gene: -; clone size: -; V gene: TRBV6-5; CDR3 protein: CASSYSQGSGNTIYF; CDR3 DNA: TGTGCCAGCAGTTACTCGCAGGGTTCTGGAAACACCATATATTTT
J gene: TRBJ2-1; D gene: TRBD1; clone size: -; V gene: TRBV29-1; CDR3 protein: CSVGQGGNEQFF; CDR3 DNA: TGCAGCGTGGGACAGGGGGGCAATGAGCAGTTCTTC
J gene: TRBJ2-3; D gene: -; clone size: once; V gene: TRBV7-6; CDR3 protein: CASNHPTVADTQYF; CDR3 DNA: TGTGCCAGCAACCACCCGACAGTCGCAGATACGCAGTATTTT
J gene: TRBJ1-5; D gene: -; clone size: -; V gene: TRBV19; CDR3 protein: CASSTPGHQPQHF; CDR3 DNA: TGTGCCAGTAGTACTCCTGGCCATCAGCCCCAGCATTTT